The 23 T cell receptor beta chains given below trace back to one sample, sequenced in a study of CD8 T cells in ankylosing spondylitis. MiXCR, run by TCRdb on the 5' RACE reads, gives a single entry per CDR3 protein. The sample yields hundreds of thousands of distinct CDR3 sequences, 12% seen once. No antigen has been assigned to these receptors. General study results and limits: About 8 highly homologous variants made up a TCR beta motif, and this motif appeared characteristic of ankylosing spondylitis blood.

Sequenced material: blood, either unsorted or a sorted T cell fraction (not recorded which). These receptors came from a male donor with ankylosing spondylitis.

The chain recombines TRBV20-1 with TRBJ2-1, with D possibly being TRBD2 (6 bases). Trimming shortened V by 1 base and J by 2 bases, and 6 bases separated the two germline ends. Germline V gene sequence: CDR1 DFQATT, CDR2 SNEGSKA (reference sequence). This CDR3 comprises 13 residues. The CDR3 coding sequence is TGCAGTGCTAGAGGACTAGCCTACAATGAGCAGTTCTTC. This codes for CSARGLAYNEQFF.

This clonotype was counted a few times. The CDR3 spells CASSHRPRADTQYF. In DNA form, the CDR3 reads TGCGCCAGCAGCCACCGACCCAGAGCAGATACGCAGTATTTT. The chain links TRBV4-3 to TRBJ2-3; no definite D call. Trimming took off 3 bases at V and 4 bases at J, with 11 bases between the two ends. Germline V lookup: CDR1 LGHNA, CDR2 YSLEER. This CDR3 contains 14 residues.

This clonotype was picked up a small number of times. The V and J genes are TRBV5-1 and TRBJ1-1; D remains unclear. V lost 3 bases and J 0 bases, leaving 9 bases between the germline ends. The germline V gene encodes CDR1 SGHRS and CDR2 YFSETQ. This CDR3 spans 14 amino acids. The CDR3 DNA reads TGCGCCAGCAGCTCGACAATCATGAACACTGAAGCTTTCTTT. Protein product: CASSSTIMNTEAFF.

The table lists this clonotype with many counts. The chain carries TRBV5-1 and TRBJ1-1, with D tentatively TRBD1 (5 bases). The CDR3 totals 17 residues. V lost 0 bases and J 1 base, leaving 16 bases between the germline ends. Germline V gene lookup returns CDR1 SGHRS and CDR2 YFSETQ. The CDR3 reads CASSLAGASVRNTEAFF. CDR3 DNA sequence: TGCGCCAGCAGCTTGGCCGGGGCGAGCGTTAGGAACACTGAAGCTTTCTTT.

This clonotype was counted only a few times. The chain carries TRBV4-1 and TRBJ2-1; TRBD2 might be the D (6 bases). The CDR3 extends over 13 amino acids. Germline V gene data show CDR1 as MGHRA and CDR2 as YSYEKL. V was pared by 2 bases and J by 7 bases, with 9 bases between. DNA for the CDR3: TGCGCCAGCAGCCAATTTGGAGGGAATGAGCAGTTCTTC. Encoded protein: CASSQFGGNEQFF.

CDR3 residues: CASSLYEGGVHEQYF. CDR3 DNA: TGTGCCAGCAGCTTATATGAGGGGGGCGTGCACGAGCAGTACTTC. The chain carries TRBV7-9 and TRBJ2-7; possibly TRBD1 or TRBD2 for D (6 bases each). Germline values: CDR1 SEHNR, CDR2 FQNEAQ (reference sequence). The CDR3 sequence is 15 residues long. The ends were cut back, 2 bases at V and 5 bases at J, with 16 bases in the middle.

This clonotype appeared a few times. The CDR3 nucleotides read TGCAGTGCTAGAGAGTCCAGGTTAACCTCCTACGAGCAGTACTTC. It encodes CSARESRLTSYEQYF. The chain carries TRBV20-1 and TRBJ2-7; D gene ambiguous. The CDR3 is 15 amino acids. Trimming removed 0 bases at V and 0 bases at J, with 12 bases between. The germline gives CDR1 DFQATT, CDR2 SNEGSKA (reference sequence).

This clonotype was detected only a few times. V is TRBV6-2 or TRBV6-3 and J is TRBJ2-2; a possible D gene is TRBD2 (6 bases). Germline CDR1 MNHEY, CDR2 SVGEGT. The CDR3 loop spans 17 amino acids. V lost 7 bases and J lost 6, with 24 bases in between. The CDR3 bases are TGTGCCAGCACCAACGGGCGGCTAGCGAGGAGGGCCGGGGAGCTGTTTTTT. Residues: CASTNGRLARRAGELFF.

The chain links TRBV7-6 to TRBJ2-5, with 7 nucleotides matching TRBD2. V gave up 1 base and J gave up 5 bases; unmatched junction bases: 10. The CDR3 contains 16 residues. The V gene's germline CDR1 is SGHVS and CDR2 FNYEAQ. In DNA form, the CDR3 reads TGTGCCAGCAGCTTAGTGACTAGCACCTACGGGGAGACCCAGTACTTC. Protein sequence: CASSLVTSTYGETQYF.

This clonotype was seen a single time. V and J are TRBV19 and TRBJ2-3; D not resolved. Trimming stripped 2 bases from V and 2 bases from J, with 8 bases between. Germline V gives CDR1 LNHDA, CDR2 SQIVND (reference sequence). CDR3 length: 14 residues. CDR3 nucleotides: TGTGCCAGTAGTATAACTCAGTCCACAGATACGCAGTATTTT. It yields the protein CASSITQSTDTQYF.

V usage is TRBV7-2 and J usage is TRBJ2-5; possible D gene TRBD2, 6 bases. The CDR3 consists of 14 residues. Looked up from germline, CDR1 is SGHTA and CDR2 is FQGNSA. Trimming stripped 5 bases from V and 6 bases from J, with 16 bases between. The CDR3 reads CASSPVVAEQTQYF. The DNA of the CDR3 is TGTGCCAGCAGCCCGGTGGTAGCGGAACAGACCCAGTACTTC.

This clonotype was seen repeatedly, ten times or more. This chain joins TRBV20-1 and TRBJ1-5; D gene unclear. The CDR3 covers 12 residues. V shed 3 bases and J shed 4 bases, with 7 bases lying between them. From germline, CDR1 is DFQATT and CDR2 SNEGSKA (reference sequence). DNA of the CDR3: TGCAGTGCTAGGCCGGGTAATCAGCCCCAGCATTTT. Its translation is CSARPGNQPQHF.

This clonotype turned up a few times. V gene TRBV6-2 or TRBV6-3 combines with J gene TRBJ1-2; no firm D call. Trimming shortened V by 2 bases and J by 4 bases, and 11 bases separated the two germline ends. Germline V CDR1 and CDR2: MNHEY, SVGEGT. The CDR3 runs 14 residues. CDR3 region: CASSYQAGFYGYTF. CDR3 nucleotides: TGTGCCAGCAGTTACCAGGCGGGGTTCTATGGCTACACCTTC.

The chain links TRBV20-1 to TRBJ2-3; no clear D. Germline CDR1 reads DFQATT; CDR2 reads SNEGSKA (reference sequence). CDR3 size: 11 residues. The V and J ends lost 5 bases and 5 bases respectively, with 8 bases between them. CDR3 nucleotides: TGCAGTGCTCAAACCGGAGATACGCAGTATTTT. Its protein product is CSAQTGDTQYF.

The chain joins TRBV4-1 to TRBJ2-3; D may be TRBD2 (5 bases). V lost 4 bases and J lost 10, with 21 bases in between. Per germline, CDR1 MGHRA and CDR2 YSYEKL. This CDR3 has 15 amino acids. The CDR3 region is CASSPREGTGSAQYF. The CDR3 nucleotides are TGCGCCAGCAGCCCTCGTGAGGGAACGGGATCGGCGCAGTATTTT.

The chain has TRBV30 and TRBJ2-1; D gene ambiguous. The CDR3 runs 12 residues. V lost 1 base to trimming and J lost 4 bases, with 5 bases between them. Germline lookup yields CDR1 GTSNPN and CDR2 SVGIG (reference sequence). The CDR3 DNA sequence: TGTGCCTGGAGTGAGCAGTACAATGAGCAGTTCTTC. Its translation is CAWSEQYNEQFF.

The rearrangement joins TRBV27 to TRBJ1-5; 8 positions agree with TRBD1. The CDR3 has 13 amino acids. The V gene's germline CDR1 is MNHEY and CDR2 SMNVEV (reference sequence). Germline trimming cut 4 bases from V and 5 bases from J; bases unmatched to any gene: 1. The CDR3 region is CASSWTGHQPQHF. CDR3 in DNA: TGTGCCAGCAGTTGGACAGGGCATCAGCCCCAGCATTTT.

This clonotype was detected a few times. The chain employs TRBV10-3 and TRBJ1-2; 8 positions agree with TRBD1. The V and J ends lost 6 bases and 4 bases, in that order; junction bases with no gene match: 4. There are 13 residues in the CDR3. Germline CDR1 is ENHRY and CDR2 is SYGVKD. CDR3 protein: CAISLTGGYGYTF. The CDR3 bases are TGTGCCATCAGCTTAACAGGGGGCTATGGCTACACCTTC.

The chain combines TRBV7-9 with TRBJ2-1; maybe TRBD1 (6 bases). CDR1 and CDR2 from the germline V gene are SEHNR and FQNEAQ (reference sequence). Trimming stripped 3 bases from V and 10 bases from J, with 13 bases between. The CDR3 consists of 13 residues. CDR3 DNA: TGTGCCAGCAGCTTGGGACACCCAGGGGAGCAGTTCTTC. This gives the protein CASSLGHPGEQFF.

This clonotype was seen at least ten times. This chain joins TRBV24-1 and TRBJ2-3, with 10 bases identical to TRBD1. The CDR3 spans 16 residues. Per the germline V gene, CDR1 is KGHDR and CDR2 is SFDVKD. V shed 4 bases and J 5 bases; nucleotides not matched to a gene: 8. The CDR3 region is CATSDPRQGAVDTQYF. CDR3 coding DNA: TGTGCCACCAGTGACCCGAGACAGGGGGCCGTAGATACGCAGTATTTT.

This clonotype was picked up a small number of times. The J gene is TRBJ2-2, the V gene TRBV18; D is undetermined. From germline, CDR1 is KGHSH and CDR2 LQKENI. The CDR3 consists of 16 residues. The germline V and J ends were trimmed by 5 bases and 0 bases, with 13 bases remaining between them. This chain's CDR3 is CASSTIGQANTGELFF. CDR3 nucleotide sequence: TGTGCCAGCTCAACCATTGGGCAGGCGAACACCGGGGAGCTGTTTTTT.

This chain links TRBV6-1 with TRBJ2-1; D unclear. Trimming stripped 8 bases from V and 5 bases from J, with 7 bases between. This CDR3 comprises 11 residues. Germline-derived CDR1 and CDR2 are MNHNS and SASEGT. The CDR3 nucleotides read TGTGCCAGCCTAGTCAACAATGAGCAGTTCTTC. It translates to CASLVNNEQFF.

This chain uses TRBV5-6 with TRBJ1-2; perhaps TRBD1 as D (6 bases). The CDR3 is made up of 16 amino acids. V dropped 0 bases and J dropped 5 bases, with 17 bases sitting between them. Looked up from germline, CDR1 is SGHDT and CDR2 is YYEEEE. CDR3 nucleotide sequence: TGTGCCAGCAGCTTGGCCAACAGGGTTCAGTTATATGGCTACACCTTC. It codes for CASSLANRVQLYGYTF.